Listed here is a single T cell receptor (beta chain). The antigen is not known. The data were taken from a study of blood T cells in healthy people across ages. A sample-barcoded 5' primer and a J-beta primer mix were used in a second PCR of about 7 to 11 cycles. Each sample provided no less than 2.5 million CDR3-containing paired-end reads. TCRdb independently ran MiXCR on the 5' RACE reads; one entry per CDR3 protein. The sample lists roughly 1.9 million distinct CDR3 sequences, 30% to 40% occurring once. The study drew donors from healthy Caucasian individuals in Russia aged about 6 to 90. Regarding the study as a whole: Because sorting was not performed, PBMCs prevented conclusive naive versus antigen-experienced comparison.

Germline V gene data show CDR1 as SGHRS and CDR2 as YFSETQ. Trimming removed 4 bases at V and 2 bases at J, with 15 bases between. CDR3 length: 15 amino acids. The sample taken for sequencing was blood. The receptor was derived from a human donor in good health. V and J are TRBV5-1 and TRBJ1-2, with unresolved D. CDR3 residues: CASSGGYFRNYGYTF. The CDR3 nucleotides are TGCGCCAGCAGCGGCGGGTACTTCAGGAACTATGGCTACACCTTC.